These 8 T cell receptor beta chains share one sample of origin, sequenced in a study of T cell repertoires in ileal Crohn's disease. Time point noted: inflamed ileum from the surgical specimen. Measured with immunoSEQ multiplex PCR; TCRdb has only the in-frame clones, and not every one. The data show roughly 3,000 clones, approximately 93% seen once. Sample: ileal tissue. Source of these receptors: an adult with Crohn's disease.

This clone was seen just once. The chain links TRBV28 to TRBJ1-1, with TRBD1 matching over 9 bases. Trimming took 6 bases from V and 5 from J; bases not matched to a gene: 7. The V gene's germline CDR1 is MDHEN and CDR2 SYDVKM. The CDR3 sequence is 14 residues long. CDR3 protein: CASRTGGASTEAFF. CDR3 bases: TGTGCCAGCAGAACAGGGGGCGCTTCGACTGAAGCTTTCTTT.

J is TRBJ1-5 and V is TRBV4-3; no clear D. This CDR3 has 14 amino acids. CDR1 and CDR2 (germline): LGHNA, YSLEER. V was cut by 1 base and J by 6 bases, with 10 bases left in between. The chain's CDR3 is CASSQGRVGQPQHF. The CDR3 DNA is TGCGCCAGCAGCCAAGGGAGGGTTGGTCAGCCCCAGCATTTT.

The genes are TRBV7-2 and TRBJ2-2; the D is unclear. Germline-derived CDR1 and CDR2 are SGHTA and FQGNSA. There are 12 residues in the CDR3. V dropped 4 bases and J dropped 7 bases, with 7 bases sitting between them. Written as DNA, the CDR3 is TGTGCCAGCAGCTATCCGGGCGGGGAGCTGTTTTTT. Its translation: CASSYPGGELFF.

The J gene is TRBJ2-5, the V gene TRBV5-1, with 14 positions matching TRBD2. Germline CDR1 SGHRS, CDR2 YFSETQ. V shed 4 bases, J shed 5 bases, and the junction held 7 bases outside the gene matches. The CDR3 is made up of 16 amino acids. The CDR3 DNA sequence: TGCGCCAGCAGCGCCGATAGACTAGCGGGGGGGGAGACCCAGTACTTC. Translation: CASSADRLAGGETQYF.

The chain has TRBV6-6 and TRBJ1-1; D may be TRBD1 (6 bases). The V end was cut by 5 bases, the J end by 1 base, with 11 bases between. Looked up from germline, CDR1 is MNHNY and CDR2 is SVGAGI (reference sequence). CDR3 size: 14 residues. This CDR3 is CASSPWTANTEAFF. CDR3 sequence (DNA): TGTGCCAGCAGTCCTTGGACAGCGAACACTGAAGCTTTCTTT.

The chain uses TRBV5-6 and TRBJ2-4, with no clear D. Germline values: CDR1 SGHDT, CDR2 YYEEEE. This CDR3 region has 14 residues. Deletions cut 6 bases from V and 8 bases from J, with 18 bases between. The CDR3 reads CASTTRGTEDIQYF. The CDR3 coding sequence is TGTGCCAGCACCACTCGTGGCACCGAGGACATTCAGTACTTC.

The V and J genes are TRBV4-3 and TRBJ2-2; no reliable D call. Germline CDR1 reads LGHNA; CDR2 reads YSLEER. The CDR3 is made up of 17 amino acids. Deletions cut 0 bases from V and 6 bases from J, with 17 bases between. This chain's CDR3 is CASSQDTTASGAGELFF. The CDR3, as DNA: TGCGCCAGCAGCCAAGATACCACGGCCTCCGGCGCCGGGGAGCTGTTTTTT.

The chain is built from TRBV25-1 and TRBJ1-2, with 8 positions matching TRBD1. Germline assignment: CDR1 MGHDK and CDR2 SYGVNS. The CDR3 is 13 residues long. V gave up 6 bases and J gave up 2 bases; unmatched junction bases: 2. The CDR3 DNA is TGTGCCAGCAGCCGGACAGGGAACTATGGCTACACCTTC. Amino acids: CASSRTGNYGYTF.